The 7 T cell receptor beta chains below all came from one sample that was sequenced in a study of cytomegalovirus exposure and HLA in healthy donors. It was with 60 Vbeta and 13 Jbeta primers that the PCR ran. Profiled with immunoSEQ multiplex PCR; TCRdb holds only in-frame clones, not every one. The table records about 210,000 clones, roughly 77% of them present only once. Specimen: PBMCs. The receptors here all came from a man between 35 and 55 years old in good health and CMV-seropositive.

The chain uses TRBV11-2 and TRBJ2-7, with 12 bases matching TRBD1. J gave up 4 bases and V 1 base, and 11 bases lay outside the gene matches. The V gene's germline CDR1 is SGHAT and CDR2 FQNNGV. CDR3 length: 18 amino acids. In DNA, the CDR3 is TGTGCCAGCAGCTTAGGTATCGGCGGGACAGGGGGCATATACGAGCAGTACTTC. It yields the protein CASSLGIGGTGGIYEQYF.

The sample holds one count of this clone. This chain uses TRBV7-2 with TRBJ2-5; 9 positions match TRBD1. Trimming took 5 bases from V and 2 from J; bases not matched to a gene: 6. Germline values: CDR1 SGHTA, CDR2 FQGNSA. The CDR3 is made up of 15 amino acids. The CDR3 DNA sequence: TGTGCCAGCAGCCAAAACAGGGGGCGGCAAGAGACCCAGTACTTC. Its translation: CASSQNRGRQETQYF.

The V and J genes are TRBV6-1 and TRBJ1-5, with 10 bases identical to TRBD1. This CDR3 region has 14 residues. Trimming at V came to 4 bases and at J to 11 bases, leaving 8 bases not matched to a gene. CDR1 is MNHNS, CDR2 SASEGT, per germline. CDR3 coding DNA: TGTGCCAGCAGTGGCCGGGACAGGGGCCTCTCCCAGCATTTT. Its translation: CASSGRDRGLSQHF.

V gene TRBV4-2 combines with J gene TRBJ2-3; D is perhaps TRBD2 (6 bases). Germline V gives CDR1 LGHNA, CDR2 YNFKEQ. Trimming left V 3 bases short and J 1 base short, with 17 bases between. This CDR3 contains 17 residues. The CDR3 DNA reads as TGTGCCAGCAGCCACCTGGTGGGGGACTCGGGCACAGATACGCAGTATTTT. This gives the protein CASSHLVGDSGTDTQYF.

With respect to this clone: The junction departs from the called germline gene at one end, perhaps through a read error. The V and J genes are TRBV5-1 and TRBJ1-5; no clear D gene. CDR3 length: 13 amino acids. CDR1 and CDR2 (germline): SGHRS, YFSETQ. DNA of the CDR3: TGCGCCAGCAGCCTCCGTAGCGATCAGCCCCAGCATTTT. Amino acids: CASSLRSDQPQHF.

V is TRBV4-2 and J is TRBJ2-7, with 8 bases fitting TRBD2. The CDR3 runs 14 residues. Germline V gene lookup returns CDR1 LGHNA and CDR2 YNFKEQ. The V gene end was trimmed by 1 base and the J gene end by 7 bases; junction bases not matched to a gene: 6. CDR3 sequence: CASSQGAGEGEQYF. The CDR3 bases are TGTGCCAGCAGCCAAGGAGCGGGAGAGGGGGAGCAGTACTTC.

The V call is TRBV28, the J call TRBJ2-5, with D possibly TRBD1 on 5 matching bases. V was cut by 5 bases and J by 4 bases, with 14 bases left in between. The length of the CDR3 is 14 residues. Germline-derived CDR1 and CDR2 are MDHEN and SYDVKM. The CDR3 DNA reads as TGTGCCAGCAGTCAACCCCCAGGGTTAGAGACCCAGTACTTC. Translated, it gives CASSQPPGLETQYF.